Given below is one T cell receptor (beta chain) in context. The antigen this receptor binds is unknown. One base away there is no much larger clone; base qualities are not given. The entry originates in a study of T-cell memory formation after mild COVID-19 (dated by TCRdb to the early 2020s). For the wider study: TCR sequence clusters from the two donors were found to be largely donor specific. Longitudinal TCRalpha and TCRbeta repertoire sequencing tracked T-cell clones expanding and contracting after mild COVID-19 in two donors. Two young, previously healthy adult volunteers made up the cohort, one male and one female. Overall study outcomes, separate from this receptor: Contracting CD4+ clones were located mainly in the CM and EM memory subsets, whereas CD8+ clones were found to be enriched in EMRA. SARS-CoV-2 specificity was not confirmed for the second-wave clones peaking on day 37. Some responding clones were detected in pre-infection memory, suggesting pre-existing cross-reactive memory T cells joined the SARS-CoV-2 response. Only two mild cases were covered by the study, and larger cohorts that include severe cases with pre-infection samples were considered necessary. Clones contracting from day 15 to 85 had balanced CD4/CD8 phenotypes, while a second wave expanding from day 15 to 37 was biased towards CD4+.

From the germline V gene, CDR1 is SGHTA and CDR2 is FQGTGA. The CDR3 numbers 15 residues from cysteine through phenylalanine. The DNA shown is the 45-base CDR3, in frame from base 1. From V the trimming removes 2 bases and from J it removes 5 bases, while the gene matches leave 6 bases of the junction unaccounted for. TCRdb names Illumina NovaSeq 6000 as the instrument used. TCRalpha and TCRbeta cDNA libraries were built by 5'RACE with constant-segment primers, adding sample barcodes and unique molecular identifiers. RNA was extracted from every sample with Trizol reagent. Library amplification was performed in two PCR steps, and a second sample barcode and Illumina TruSeq adapters were introduced in the second step. The libraries were sequenced on an Illumina NovaSeq using 2 x 150 bp paired-end reads. The original pipeline was this. Reads were demultiplexed and collapsed into UMI-guided consensus sequences with migec v1.2.7. Using mixcr v2.1.11, UMI consensuses were aligned to TRA and TRB V and J templates and then assembled into clonotypes. A clonotype was counted as expanded or contracted only if both edgeR and NoisET called the change significant, with noise models trained on biological replicates. For edgeR calls, a false discovery rate-adjusted p below 0.01 and a log2 fold-change threshold of 1 were applied. As an exploratory analysis of dynamics, max-normalized trajectories of the 1000 most abundant clonotypes were examined with PCA combined with hierarchical clustering. Each responding clone was given a CD4 or CD8 phenotype based on the CD4+ and CD8+ repertoires, which had been sequenced separately. TCRdb reprocessing: public reads trimmed at Q25 with fastp, clones called with MiXCR, in-frame beta chains kept. Merged by CDR3 protein, the rows form single entries marked with the most common genes and DNA. For this entry, the V and J calls and clone size follow TCRdb and not the study's own pipeline. In all, the sample holds some 250,000 distinct CDR3 sequences, and more than 15% of those were seen once. About 21% of the sample lies in the top ten.

Ficoll-Paque density gradient centrifugation was used to isolate PBMCs. The chain uses TRBV7-3 and TRBJ2-3, and TRBD2 aligns with 8 junction nucleotides. The sequenced material came from PBMCs or a T cell subset sorted from them (not recorded which). The receptor was derived from a man younger than 30 who had mild COVID-19 (a few samples of this study predate the infection). The sample titles of this study are shuffled in the database, so cell type and time point are left out; the donor was told from shared clones. The nucleotide sequence reads TGTGCCAGCAGCTTACTCCGGGGGGGCGGAGATACGCAGTATTTT. The encoded protein is CASSLLRGGGDTQYF.